The rows below give T cell receptor beta chains drawn from one sample of a study of T cell responses to AZD1222 COVID-19 vaccine. Only in-frame clones appear in the TCRdb table, and some are missing; sequencing was by immunoSEQ multiplex PCR. The table shows 180,000 or so clones, with around 94% occurring only once. The specimen was peripheral blood, collected on day 0 of AZD1222 vaccination. These TCRs come from an adult in good health. CDR3s include the opening cysteine and the closing phenylalanine or tryptophan. A D gene is named only where the DNA matches it firmly.

j_call: TRBJ1-3; d_call: -; v_call: TRBV9; cdr3_nt: TGTGCCAGCAGCGTAGAAATGGACAGAAACACCATATATTTT; cdr3_aa: CASSVEMDRNTIYF
j_call: TRBJ2-7; d_call: TRBD2; v_call: TRBV12-3/TRBV12-4; cdr3_nt: TGTGCCAGCAGTTTGGGAGGGAGCGCCCTGAGGGACTTC; cdr3_aa: CASSLGGSALRDF
j_call: TRBJ1-2; d_call: -; v_call: TRBV4-1; cdr3_nt: TGCGCCAGCAGCCAATTGGCGGGGCAGGCCGGCTACACCTTC; cdr3_aa: CASSQLAGQAGYTF
j_call: TRBJ2-1; d_call: TRBD2; v_call: TRBV7-2; cdr3_nt: TGTGCCAGCAGCTCACTGCGGAGGACTAGCGGCAATGAGCAGTTCTTC; cdr3_aa: CASSSLRRTSGNEQFF
j_call: TRBJ2-1; d_call: TRBD2; v_call: TRBV6-4; cdr3_nt: TGTGCCAGCACCTCGACTAGCGGTTCCTACAATGAGCAGTTCTTC; cdr3_aa: CASTSTSGSYNEQFF
j_call: TRBJ2-7; d_call: -; v_call: TRBV25-1; cdr3_nt: TGTGCCACCGCCCAAGCCGGGACTTTAGGCGAGCAGTACTTC; cdr3_aa: CATAQAGTLGEQYF
j_call: TRBJ1-1; d_call: -; v_call: TRBV10-3; cdr3_nt: TGTGCCATCCGAGGGAGAAACACTGAAGCTTTCTTT; cdr3_aa: CAIRGRNTEAFF
j_call: TRBJ2-3; d_call: TRBD2; v_call: TRBV2; cdr3_nt: TGTGCCAGCAGGCGGACTAGCGGGAGGACAGATACGCAGTATTTT; cdr3_aa: CASRRTSGRTDTQYF
j_call: TRBJ2-5; d_call: TRBD1; v_call: TRBV5-1; cdr3_nt: TGCGCCAGCAGTCTTCAGGGGGCGAGAGAGACCCAGTACTTC; cdr3_aa: CASSLQGARETQYF
j_call: TRBJ2-7; d_call: TRBD2; v_call: TRBV24-1; cdr3_nt: TGTGCCACCAGTCCGGGAGGCTACGAGCAGTACTTC; cdr3_aa: CATSPGGYEQYF
j_call: TRBJ2-1; d_call: TRBD2; v_call: TRBV2; cdr3_nt: TGTGCCAGCAAGCGGGAGAACAATGAGCAGTTCTTC; cdr3_aa: CASKRENNEQFF
j_call: TRBJ1-4; d_call: -; v_call: TRBV27; cdr3_nt: TGTGCCAGAGAAAACAAGGGGAATGAAAAACTGTTTTTT; cdr3_aa: CARENKGNEKLFF
j_call: TRBJ1-6; d_call: -; v_call: TRBV28; cdr3_nt: TGTGCCAGCAGCGGGTGGGGGGTTCGGTCACCCCTCCACTTT; cdr3_aa: CASSGWGVRSPLHF
j_call: TRBJ2-3; d_call: -; v_call: TRBV10-1; cdr3_nt: TGCGCCAGCAGTGAGGGGGCGACTCACACAGATACGCAGTATTTT; cdr3_aa: CASSEGATHTDTQYF
j_call: TRBJ1-3; d_call: -; v_call: TRBV5-1; cdr3_nt: TGCGCCAGCAGCCCCGACCCTCCTGGTGGAAACACCATATATTTT; cdr3_aa: CASSPDPPGGNTIYF
j_call: TRBJ2-3; d_call: TRBD2; v_call: TRBV15; cdr3_nt: TGTGCCACCAGCAGATCCCTGGGAGGGACAGATACGCAGTATTTT; cdr3_aa: CATSRSLGGTDTQYF